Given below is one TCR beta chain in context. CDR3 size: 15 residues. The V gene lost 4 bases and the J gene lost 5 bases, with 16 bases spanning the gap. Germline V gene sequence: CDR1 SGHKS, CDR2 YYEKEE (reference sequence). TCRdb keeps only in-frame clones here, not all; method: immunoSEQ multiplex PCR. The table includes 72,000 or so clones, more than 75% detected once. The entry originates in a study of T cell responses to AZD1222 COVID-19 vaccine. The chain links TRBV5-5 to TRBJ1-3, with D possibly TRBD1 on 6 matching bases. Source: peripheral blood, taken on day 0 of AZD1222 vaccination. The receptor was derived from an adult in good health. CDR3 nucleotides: TGTGCCAGCAGCCTGTCAGGGGACTTTCGAAACACCATATATTTT. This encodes CASSLSGDFRNTIYF.